This T cell receptor delta chain was identified in a study of γδ T cells in repeated Plasmodium falciparum infection. This clone was counted between two and nine times. The protein in TCRdb stems from a much larger clone and differs at residue 10 from this DNA's translation, likely a read error; here the protein is translated from the DNA. TCRdb re-called clones from the multiplex PCR reads via CATT. The top ten hold more than 9% of the sample, which has 75,000 to 95,000 delta-chain clones, over 0.9% seen once. Vgamma9/Vdelta2+ and Vdelta2-negative gammadelta T cells were flow-sorted from PBMC for bulk sequencing. The germline V gene encodes CDR1 TSWWSYY and CDR2 QGS. V lost 5 bases, J lost 0 bases, and 34 bases lay in between. The CDR3 runs to 22 residues.

This TCR came from a pool of human donors (malaria-infected and uninfected, not separated). The sequenced sample was gamma-delta T cells from blood. V usage is TRDV1 and J usage is TRDJ1; D possibly corresponds to TRDD2 (5 bases). CDR3 region: CALGKSPSVRPNKTKYTDKLIF. The CDR3 bases are TGTGCTCTTGGGAAATCCCCTTCGGTGAGACCGAATAAGACTAAGTACACCGATAAACTCATCTTT.